Below are 30 T cell receptor beta chains sequenced from a single sample in a study of patients and donors after allogeneic stem cell transplantation. Using its own MiXCR run on the RT-PCR reads, TCRdb lists one record per CDR3 protein. The table records approximately 410,000 distinct CDR3 sequences, 16% of them present only once. Sequencing was done on a sample of blood, either unsorted or a sorted T cell fraction (not recorded which). The receptors derive from a human donor who was either an allogeneic HSCT recipient or a stem cell or donor lymphocyte infusion donor (not recorded which). It is not recorded whose cells these are; they may come from a transplant donor.

In its sample, this clonotype was seen a few times. The chain couples TRBV12-3 or TRBV12-4 to TRBJ1-2; D gene unclear. Trimming took 7 bases from V and 8 from J, leaving 17 bases between them. The length of the CDR3 is 13 residues. The CDR3 coding sequence is TGTGCCAGCACTTCAACCCTTGGGCACGGCTACACCTTC. It translates to CASTSTLGHGYTF.

The rearrangement links TRBV4-1 to TRBJ1-2; TRBD1 matches 7 bases. The germline CDR1 and CDR2 sequences are MGHRA and YSYEKL. This CDR3 has 16 residues. The junction had 9 bases not matched to a gene; V was cut back by 4 bases and J by 1 base. This CDR3 is CASSPTLTGSNYGYTF. CDR3 nucleotides: TGCGCCAGCAGCCCTACCCTGACAGGGAGTAACTATGGCTACACCTTC.

The chain has TRBV12-3 or TRBV12-4 and TRBJ2-7; D might be TRBD2 (6 bases). Trimming shortened V by 4 bases and J by 2 bases, and 21 bases separated the two germline ends. The CDR3 is 17 amino acids. CDR3 bases: TGTGCCAGCAGTTCTACCGGGACTCGTCTGGACCCCTACGAGCAGTACTTC. Translation gives CASSSTGTRLDPYEQYF.

This clonotype was counted ten times or more. The chain combines TRBV2 with TRBJ2-7, with a tentative D call TRBD2 (5 bases). This CDR3 contains 11 residues. V was pared by 8 bases and J by 12 bases, with 17 bases between. Germline V gene data show CDR1 as SNHLY and CDR2 as FYNNEI. The CDR3 sequence is CASHITDLTYF. CDR3 nucleotide sequence: TGTGCCAGCCATATAACGGACTTGACGTACTTC.

This clonotype came up a few times. The V and J genes are TRBV19 and TRBJ1-5; the D gene is possibly TRBD1 (6 bases). The germline V and J ends were trimmed by 4 bases and 3 bases, with 13 bases remaining between them. In germline, CDR1 is LNHDA, CDR2 SQIVND (reference sequence). The CDR3 loop spans 15 amino acids. The CDR3 DNA reads TGTGCCAGTAGTACCGTACAGGGCGTCAATCAGCCCCAGCATTTT. Its translation is CASSTVQGVNQPQHF.

The DNA for the CDR3 is TGTGCCAGCAGTTCCGGGACGGTGTACGAGGGGTACTTC. As protein: CASSSGTVYEGYF. The chain combines TRBV6-2 or TRBV6-3 with TRBJ2-7; possibly TRBD1 or TRBD2 for D (5 bases each). Germline V gene sequence: CDR1 MNHEY, CDR2 SVGEGT. V was shortened by 4 bases and J by 12 bases, with 19 bases between the two germline ends. The CDR3 has 13 residues.

This chain connects TRBV29-1 to TRBJ2-1; 8 nucleotides align to TRBD2. Per germline, CDR1 SQVTM and CDR2 ANQGSEA. The CDR3 is 11 amino acids. Trimming cost V 7 bases and J 9 bases; bases outside gene matches: 5. This chain's CDR3 is CSAAGVGEQFF. CDR3 sequence (DNA): TGCAGCGCAGCGGGAGTTGGTGAGCAGTTCTTC.

The rearrangement uses TRBV7-2 and TRBJ2-1; tentative D call: TRBD1 (5 bases). This CDR3 is built from 16 residues. Between the trimmed V and J ends, which lost 4 bases and 7 bases, there was a span of 20 bases. Germline values: CDR1 SGHTA, CDR2 FQGNSA. The CDR3 here is CASSSHLGPARNEQFF. CDR3 nucleotides: TGTGCCAGCAGCTCTCACCTGGGGCCCGCGAGGAATGAGCAGTTCTTC.

This clonotype was counted many times. J is TRBJ1-2 and V is TRBV6-1; unclear D gene. The germline V and J ends were trimmed by 5 bases and 8 bases, with 12 bases remaining between them. The CDR3 consists of 12 residues. Germline lookup yields CDR1 MNHNS and CDR2 SASEGT. This chain's CDR3 is CASSFGSRGYTF. The CDR3 DNA reads TGTGCCAGCAGTTTTGGGTCGAGAGGCTACACCTTC.

The chain employs TRBV20-1 and TRBJ1-6; 9 bases match TRBD1. Trimming took 5 bases from V and 1 from J; bases not matched to a gene: 6. CDR1 and CDR2 (germline): DFQATT, SNEGSKA (reference sequence). The CDR3 is made up of 16 amino acids. Here the CDR3 DNA reads TGCAGTGCTTCCCTGACAGGGGGATCCTATAATTCACCCCTCCACTTT. Its protein product is CSASLTGGSYNSPLHF.

J is TRBJ2-3 and V is TRBV10-3, with 11 nucleotides matching TRBD2. Germline V lookup: CDR1 ENHRY, CDR2 SYGVKD. This CDR3 spans 17 amino acids. V dropped 2 bases and J dropped 4; count of bases not matched to a gene: 8. DNA of the CDR3: TGTGCCATCAGTGAGGGTAGCGGGGGGGCCGGCGCAGATACGCAGTATTTT. This sequence encodes CAISEGSGGAGADTQYF.

As for this clonotype: This may be a read error, as it is one base from a much larger clone. This chain uses TRBV7-2 with TRBJ2-7; D uncertain. V gave up 7 bases and J gave up 0 bases, with 4 bases separating them. Germline loops: CDR1 SGHTA, CDR2 FQGNSA. This CDR3 region has 11 residues. The DNA of the CDR3 is TGTGCCAGCACCCACTCCTACGAGCAGTACTTC. Its protein product is CASTHSYEQYF.

The V and J genes are TRBV6-5 and TRBJ1-3; 9 positions agree with TRBD1. Germline loops: CDR1 MNHEY, CDR2 SVGAGI. J was trimmed by 4 bases and V by 0 bases; bases with no gene match: 7. CDR3 length equals 17 residues. CDR3 sequence reads: CASSYSSGQGKGNTIYF. CDR3 sequence (DNA): TGTGCCAGCAGTTACTCTTCCGGACAGGGGAAGGGAAACACCATATATTTT.

The chain is built from TRBV5-6 and TRBJ2-7, with no clear D. This CDR3 contains 15 residues. The germline V gene encodes CDR1 SGHDT and CDR2 YYEEEE. V lost 1 base, J lost 2 bases, and 13 bases lay in between. The CDR3 reads CASSLIGLLAYEQYF. Here the CDR3 DNA reads TGTGCCAGCAGCTTGATTGGCCTGCTCGCCTACGAGCAGTACTTC.

The chain carries TRBV25-1 and TRBJ2-7, with 10 bases that match TRBD1. The junction had 9 bases not matched to a gene; V was cut back by 8 bases and J by 2 bases. Germline V gene sequence: CDR1 MGHDK, CDR2 SYGVNS. The CDR3 length is 15 residues. CDR3 protein: CASAPSGTGAYEQYF. DNA of the CDR3: TGTGCCAGCGCCCCCTCCGGGACAGGGGCCTACGAGCAGTACTTC.

This chain joins TRBV5-1 and TRBJ2-2, with TRBD2 matching 8 bases. CDR1 is SGHRS and CDR2 is YFSETQ in the germline V gene. J was trimmed by 3 bases and V by 0 bases; bases with no gene match: 10. This CDR3 is 18 amino acids long. The CDR3: CASSLARGSGTYTGELFF. The DNA of the CDR3 is TGCGCCAGCAGCTTGGCCCGGGGTAGCGGGACGTACACCGGGGAGCTGTTTTTT.

The chain links TRBV18 to TRBJ2-7; 8 bases match TRBD1. V was pared by 4 bases and J by 4 bases, with 6 bases of the junction left unmatched. In germline, CDR1 is KGHSH, CDR2 LQKENI. The CDR3 covers 14 residues. The DNA of the CDR3 is TGTGCCAGCTCACTCCCAGACAGGGGTTACGAGCAGTACTTC. Translation: CASSLPDRGYEQYF.

The chain joins TRBV7-9 to TRBJ2-6; weak D call: TRBD1 (6 bases). The V end was cut by 7 bases, the J end by 0 bases, with 13 bases between. In germline, CDR1 is SEHNR, CDR2 FQNEAQ (reference sequence). The CDR3 length is 16 residues. The CDR3 DNA follows: TGTGCCAGCACTGGGACACCGCTCTCTGGGGCCAACGTCCTGACTTTC. Protein: CASTGTPLSGANVLTF.

This clonotype was counted only a few times. The chain joins TRBV20-1 to TRBJ2-7, with D possibly TRBD2 on 6 matching bases. The ends were cut back, 3 bases at V and 4 bases at J, with 13 bases in the middle. The germline V gene has CDR1 DFQATT and CDR2 SNEGSKA (reference sequence). This CDR3 comprises 13 residues. The CDR3 spells CSARGRWKYEQYF. The DNA for the CDR3 is TGCAGTGCTAGGGGGAGGTGGAAATACGAGCAGTACTTC.

This clonotype occurred a few times. The chain carries TRBV5-1 and TRBJ2-7; D gene uncertain. CDR1 and CDR2 (germline): SGHRS, YFSETQ. Trimming removed 4 bases from V and 4 bases from J, with 18 bases in between. The CDR3 has 15 amino acids. CDR3: CASSPSPIPNYEQYF. The CDR3 DNA follows: TGCGCCAGCAGCCCTTCTCCCATTCCCAATTACGAGCAGTACTTC. The full variable domain, rest sourced from reference TRBV5-1 and TRBJ2-7, is KAGVTQTPRYLIKTRGQQVTLSCSPISGHRSVSWYQQTPGQGLQFLFEYFSETQRNKGNFPGRFSGRQFSNSRSEMNVSTLELGDSALYLCASSPSPIPNYEQYFGPGTRLTVT.

This clonotype was seen more than once but under ten times. The chain is built from TRBV12-5 and TRBJ2-2, with D possibly being TRBD2 (7 bases). V was shortened by 2 bases and J by 7 bases, with 17 bases between the two germline ends. From germline, CDR1 is LGHNT and CDR2 FRNRAP. The length of the CDR3 is 16 residues. In nucleotides, the CDR3 is TGTGCTAGTGGTTTGTCCCTGCGGGGGCGGGACGGGGAGCTGTTTTTT. Translation gives CASGLSLRGRDGELFF.

At least ten counts were recorded for this clonotype. The gene calls are TRBV5-1 and TRBJ2-1, with TRBD2 identical over 14 bases. V shed 4 bases, J shed 9 bases, and the junction held 6 bases outside the gene matches. Germline assignment: CDR1 SGHRS and CDR2 YFSETQ. The CDR3 has 15 residues. The CDR3 nucleotides read TGCGCCAGCAGCCCCGGGACTAGCGGGAGATCTGAGCAGTTCTTC. It specifies CASSPGTSGRSEQFF.

The chain employs TRBV18 and TRBJ1-1; D unresolved. The germline gives CDR1 KGHSH, CDR2 LQKENI. This CDR3 has 16 residues. Trimming cost V 2 bases and J 2 bases, with 15 bases left between them. DNA for the CDR3: TGTGCCAGCTCACCATTACGGATCTCATTTAACACTGAAGCTTTCTTT. Its translation is CASSPLRISFNTEAFF.

The chain employs TRBV3-1 and TRBJ2-5; 8 bases match TRBD1. Germline-derived CDR1 and CDR2 are LGHDT and YNNKEL (reference sequence). The CDR3 spans 16 residues. The J segment lost 5 bases and the V segment lost 6 bases, leaving 14 bases of the junction unmatched. In nucleotides, the CDR3 is TGTGCCAGCAGTCGAGGACAGGGACCCCTTATCGAGACCCAGTACTTC. Encoded protein: CASSRGQGPLIETQYF.

This chain uses TRBV20-1 with TRBJ2-5, with 7 positions matching TRBD2. J lost 1 base, V lost 3 bases, and 8 bases had no gene match. The germline CDR1 and CDR2 sequences are DFQATT and SNEGSKA (reference sequence). CDR3 length equals 15 residues. The CDR3 DNA reads as TGCAGTGCTAGGCAAGCGGGACTTTCCCAAGAGACCCAGTACTTC. It codes for CSARQAGLSQETQYF.

This chain joins TRBV2 and TRBJ2-1; 9 nucleotides agree with TRBD1. Trimming at V came to 5 bases and at J to 6 bases, leaving 5 bases not matched to a gene. Germline CDR1 SNHLY, CDR2 FYNNEI. CDR3 length equals 14 residues. The CDR3 sequence: CASSRTGVGNEQFF. The CDR3 bases are TGTGCCAGCAGTCGGACAGGGGTGGGCAATGAGCAGTTCTTC. The full variable domain, completed using reference TRBV2 and TRBJ2-1, is EPEVTQTPSHQVTQMGQEVILRCVPISNHLYFYWYRQILGQKVEFLVSFYNNEISEKSEIFDDQFSVERPDGSNFTLKIRSTKLEDSAMYFCASSRTGVGNEQFFGPGTRLTVL.

The chain combines TRBV4-3 with TRBJ2-7; a weak D match, TRBD2 (6 bases). The CDR3 runs 15 residues. V was pared by 1 base and J by 2 bases, with 12 bases between. Germline CDR1 is LGHNA and CDR2 is YSLEER. The CDR3 region has the DNA TGCGCCAGCAGCCAAGGGAGGGCAGGAACCTACGAGCAGTACTTC. Translation: CASSQGRAGTYEQYF.

The sample holds many counts of this clonotype. This chain joins TRBV11-3 and TRBJ2-2, with no clear D. The CDR3 contains 13 residues. The V gene lost 5 bases and the J gene lost 4 bases, with 8 bases spanning the gap. Germline V gene sequence: CDR1 SGHNT, CDR2 YENEEA. The CDR3 sequence: CASSPEFTGELFF. The DNA of the CDR3 is TGTGCCAGCAGCCCCGAGTTCACCGGGGAGCTGTTTTTT. The full variable domain, completed using reference TRBV11-3 and TRBJ2-2, is EAGVVQSPRYKIIEKKQPVAFWCNPISGHNTLYWYLQNLGQGPELLIRYENEEAVDDSQLPKDRFSAERLKGVDSTLKIQPAELGDSAVYLCASSPEFTGELFFGEGSRLTVL.

V usage is TRBV6-2 or TRBV6-3 and J usage is TRBJ2-7, with TRBD2 matching over 13 bases. Germline V gene data show CDR1 as MNHEY and CDR2 as SVGEGT. Unmatched junction bases numbered 6, after V lost 4 bases and J lost 0 bases. The CDR3 sequence is 17 residues long. CDR3 loop: CASSFPWTSGSSYEQYF. The CDR3 region has the DNA TGTGCCAGCAGTTTCCCCTGGACTAGCGGGAGCTCCTACGAGCAGTACTTC.

This clonotype occurred a few times. The chain joins TRBV5-1 to TRBJ2-7; D not resolved. The CDR3 has 17 amino acids. The V end lost 2 bases, the J end lost 1 base, and 19 bases lay between the germline ends. The germline CDR1 and CDR2 sequences are SGHRS and YFSETQ. DNA of the CDR3: TGCGCCAGCAGCTTTCGCCAACTGGGCGGTTTTTCCTACGAGCAGTACTTC. This translates into CASSFRQLGGFSYEQYF.